The 12 T cell receptor beta chains in this list originate from one sample, sequenced in a study of control samples from healthy donors and cancer patients. Profiling relied on immunoSEQ multiplex PCR, and the TCRdb table lists in-frame clones only, not all of them. The table has 60,000 to 75,000 clones, roughly 90% seen once. The specimen was PBMCs. These receptor sequences come from a man aged 55 to 69 with colorectal cancer.

The chain employs TRBV7-3 and TRBJ1-2; D remains ambiguous. The CDR3 totals 17 residues. Between the trimmed V and J ends, which lost 1 base and 3 bases, there was a span of 18 bases. From germline, CDR1 is SGHTA and CDR2 FQGTGA. CDR3 bases: TGTGCCAGCAGCTTAAACCCCCCGGGCAGGCCCCACTATGGCTACACCTTC. This codes for CASSLNPPGRPHYGYTF.

The V and J genes are TRBV7-8 and TRBJ2-7, with D maybe TRBD1 (5 bases). Germline V gene data show CDR1 as SGHVS and CDR2 as FQNEAQ. Trimming pared 4 bases from V and 6 bases from J, leaving 19 bases between. The CDR3 sequence is 15 residues long. CDR3 in amino acids: CASSSAGYVAGEQYF. The CDR3 DNA is TGTGCCAGCAGCTCTGCAGGGTATGTGGCTGGCGAGCAGTACTTC.

The V and J genes are TRBV12-3 or TRBV12-4 and TRBJ2-1; TRBD1 matches 7 bases. The CDR3 has 13 amino acids. V lost 4 bases to trimming and J lost 9 bases; unmatched junction nucleotides: 6. The CDR3 DNA follows: TGTGCCAGCAGTTCTCAGGGGGAAGGTGAGCAGTTCTTC. It is translated as CASSSQGEGEQFF.

This chain joins TRBV5-1 and TRBJ1-2; a possible D gene is TRBD1 (5 bases). Trimming cost V 4 bases and J 12 bases, with 19 bases left between them. CDR1 and CDR2 (germline): SGHRS, YFSETQ. The CDR3 covers 13 residues. The CDR3 DNA reads TGCGCCAGCAGCCCGGGCCTCGAGAGGGGAAACACCTTC. The encoded protein is CASSPGLERGNTF.

The chain employs TRBV6-5 and TRBJ1-2, with D perhaps matching TRBD1 (6 bases). V gave up 6 bases and J gave up 1 base, with 12 bases separating them. The CDR3 extends over 14 amino acids. Germline V gives CDR1 MNHEY, CDR2 SVGAGI. Here the CDR3 reads CASRPRGFNYGYTF. In nucleotides, the CDR3 is TGTGCCAGCAGGCCCAGGGGATTTAACTATGGCTACACCTTC.

The chain employs TRBV7-2 and TRBJ2-7, with 8 bases matching TRBD2. The CDR3 loop spans 15 amino acids. Trimming cost V 5 bases and J 2 bases; bases outside gene matches: 8. Per the germline V gene, CDR1 is SGHTA and CDR2 is FQGNSA. CDR3 nucleotides: TGTGCCAGCAGCCCCTCGGGGGGGCTCGCCTACGAGCAGTACTTC. It specifies CASSPSGGLAYEQYF.

The V call is TRBV27, the J call TRBJ2-3; 8 bases align to TRBD2. The germline V gene encodes CDR1 MNHEY and CDR2 SMNVEV (reference sequence). J gave up 6 bases and V 5 bases, and 7 bases lay outside the gene matches. The CDR3 consists of 14 residues. CDR3 region: CASSTGLGGDTQYF. CDR3 coding DNA: TGTGCCAGCAGTACGGGACTAGGGGGGGATACGCAGTATTTT.

CDR3 sequence: CASRNTQETQYF. CDR3 nucleotides: TGTGCCAGCAGGAACACCCAAGAGACCCAGTACTTC. The V call is TRBV6-5, the J call TRBJ2-5, with unresolved D. Germline V gene data show CDR1 as MNHEY and CDR2 as SVGAGI. The CDR3 has 12 residues. V lost 6 bases to trimming and J lost 1 base, with 6 bases between them.

The chain couples TRBV6-5 to TRBJ1-2; D is unresolved. The CDR3 covers 14 residues. CDR1 is MNHEY, CDR2 SVGAGI, per germline. The ends were cut back, 2 bases at V and 8 bases at J, with 15 bases in the middle. The CDR3 reads CASSYRGTLGGYTF. For the CDR3, the DNA is TGTGCCAGCAGTTACAGAGGAACTTTAGGAGGCTACACCTTC.

The chain links TRBV27 to TRBJ2-7, with 8 positions matching TRBD1. Per the germline V gene, CDR1 is MNHEY and CDR2 is SMNVEV (reference sequence). The V segment lost 2 bases and the J segment 7 bases; nucleotides outside the gene matches: 7. CDR3 length: 14 amino acids. The CDR3 nucleotides read TGTGCCAGCAGTTTACGCCAGGGGGCGCGGGAGCAGTACTTC. As protein: CASSLRQGAREQYF.

This chain connects TRBV3-1 (or the pseudogene TRBV3-2) to TRBJ1-3, with a possible D match to TRBD1 (6 bases). The CDR3 has 12 residues. Germline V gene data show CDR1 as LGHDT and CDR2 as YNNKEL (reference sequence). V lost 5 bases and J 8 bases, leaving 10 bases between the germline ends. CDR3 in amino acids: CASSSGGDTIYF. The CDR3 DNA sequence: TGTGCCAGCAGCTCGGGGGGCGACACCATATATTTT.

The V and J genes are TRBV11-3 and TRBJ2-2; a weak D match, TRBD1 (5 bases). Germline V CDR1 and CDR2: SGHNT, YENEEA. CDR3 length equals 16 residues. Trimming shortened V by 2 bases and J by 2 bases, and 12 bases separated the two germline ends. Here the CDR3 DNA reads TGTGCCAGCAGCTTAAAGGGGCGGATCAACACCGGGGAGCTGTTTTTT. It translates to CASSLKGRINTGELFF.